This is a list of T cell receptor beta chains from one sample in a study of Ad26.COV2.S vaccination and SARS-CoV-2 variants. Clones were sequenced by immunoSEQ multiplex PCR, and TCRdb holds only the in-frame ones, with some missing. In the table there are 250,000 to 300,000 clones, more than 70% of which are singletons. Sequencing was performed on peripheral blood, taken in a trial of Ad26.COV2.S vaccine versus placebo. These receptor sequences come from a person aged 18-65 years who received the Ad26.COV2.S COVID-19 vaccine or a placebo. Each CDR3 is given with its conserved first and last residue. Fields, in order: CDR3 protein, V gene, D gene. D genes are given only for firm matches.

CDR3: CASGSITETHRDLWGEQFF; V: TRBV12-5; D: NA
CDR3: CASSLGAAKTQYF; V: TRBV12-3/TRBV12-4; D: NA
CDR3: CASSRAGTGKTEAFF; V: TRBV27; D: TRBD1
CDR3: CASGRGGYSGNTIYF; V: TRBV28; D: NA
CDR3: CASRDRGLGNTIYF; V: TRBV5-6; D: TRBD1
CDR3: CASSLVRGGKNTEAFF; V: TRBV7-9; D: NA
CDR3: CASKLEHLGGETQYF; V: TRBV2; D: TRBD2
CDR3: CASSQGLVGNEQFF; V: TRBV5-1; D: TRBD2
CDR3: CASSSPNQPQHF; V: TRBV5-8; D: NA
CDR3: CASSQDRGETQYF; V: TRBV7-2; D: TRBD1
CDR3: CASRVGLAGGPTGELFF; V: TRBV4-3; D: TRBD2
CDR3: CASSASHGTYEQYF; V: TRBV2; D: NA
CDR3: CSASWTGGRVGNQPQHF; V: TRBV20-1; D: TRBD1
CDR3: CASSARKTTGVHYGYTF; V: TRBV6-1; D: TRBD1
CDR3: CASGLVSGYHYGYTF; V: TRBV12-5; D: NA
CDR3: CASSQAGQGAGYEQYF; V: TRBV14; D: TRBD1
CDR3: CASRPEDRGFTEAFF; V: TRBV6-5; D: TRBD1
CDR3: CATSPDSYTGELFF; V: TRBV24-1; D: NA
CDR3: CASFAGSTDTQYF; V: TRBV18; D: NA
CDR3: CAWRTEETQYF; V: TRBV30; D: NA
CDR3: CASSVFEGVKNTEAFF; V: TRBV9; D: NA
CDR3: CASSYAQGPTYEQYF; V: TRBV6-6; D: NA
CDR3: CASSLGQGRNEQFF; V: TRBV27; D: TRBD1
CDR3: CASSRLAGFTDTQYF; V: TRBV7-6; D: TRBD2
CDR3: CASSQNTDTQYF; V: TRBV5-1; D: NA
CDR3: CASSPPGQSNQPQHF; V: TRBV18; D: NA
CDR3: CASRAISSTGELFF; V: TRBV2; D: NA
CDR3: CASSRPSGRVVTDTQYF; V: TRBV19; D: TRBD2
CDR3: CASSLIAGGPSEQFF; V: TRBV5-1; D: TRBD2
CDR3: CASSLRGPNSGNTIYF; V: TRBV5-1; D: NA
CDR3: CATSGNPGRNEQFF; V: TRBV24-1; D: NA
CDR3: CASSEQGSGSGNTIYF; V: TRBV2; D: NA
CDR3: CASSQRIGGEQYF; V: TRBV10-1; D: NA
CDR3: CASSLAGTSGETQYF; V: TRBV7-2; D: TRBD2
CDR3: CASSPEINSPLHF; V: TRBV6-4; D: NA
CDR3: CASSLNTGGGETQYF; V: TRBV7-2; D: TRBD1
CDR3: CASSLGTGWNTGELFF; V: TRBV5-8; D: TRBD1
CDR3: CAISPDGGHQPQHF; V: TRBV10-3; D: NA
CDR3: CASSLDRGNTGELFF; V: TRBV5-1; D: TRBD1
CDR3: CASSYSNLQVNTEAFF; V: TRBV6-2/TRBV6-3; D: NA
CDR3: CASSLAVLVGPQETQYF; V: TRBV5-8; D: NA
CDR3: CASSPGGGSSYNEQFF; V: TRBV9; D: NA